Following are 3 T cell receptor beta chains from one sample sequenced in a study of blood T cell repertoires in COVID-19 (TCRdb year 2020). Libraries were built with the immunoSEQ multiplex PCR assay. The table comes from immuneACCESS by way of TCRdb, which keeps in-frame sequences with V and J called. Part of the clones is missing from these tables; in studies checked, under half for an unresolved V gene and the rest for unknown reasons. The sample data list 300,000 to 400,000 clones, and 70% to 90% of these were observed just once. The ten largest make up roughly 4% of the sample. Sequenced: peripheral blood. The receptors were gathered from a woman aged 50 to 65 with active or convalescent COVID-19.

The rearrangement uses TRBV4-2 and TRBJ1-4; D unresolved. The length of the CDR3 is 17 residues. The germline V gene encodes CDR1 LGHNA and CDR2 YNFKEQ. V was clipped by 0 bases and J by 7 bases, with 18 bases between them. In DNA, the CDR3 is TGTGCCAGCAGCCAAGATGACCGGGGTCTAGGAGTTGAAAAACTGTTTTTT. Protein: CASSQDDRGLGVEKLFF.

The chain carries TRBV29-1 and TRBJ1-2; 8 bases match TRBD1. The germline CDR1 and CDR2 sequences are SQVTM and ANQGSEA. Germline trimming cut 0 bases from V and 2 bases from J; bases unmatched to any gene: 8. The CDR3 is 16 amino acids. In DNA form, the CDR3 reads TGCAGCGTTGAAGATAGGACAGGGAGTCTCAACTATGGCTACACCTTC. Protein sequence: CSVEDRTGSLNYGYTF.

This chain uses TRBV13 with TRBJ1-5; D unclear. CDR1 is PRHDT, CDR2 FYEKMQ, per germline (reference sequence). The CDR3 length is 14 residues. V was shortened by 2 bases and J by 0 bases, with 5 bases between the two germline ends. The CDR3 here is CASSLRDSNQPQHF. The CDR3 nucleotides are TGTGCCAGCAGCTTACGGGATAGCAATCAGCCCCAGCATTTT.